What follows is one T cell receptor beta chain and its context. The germline V gene has CDR1 MDHEN and CDR2 SYDVKM. The CDR3 covers 15 residues. Trimming took off 5 bases at V and 0 bases at J, with 13 bases between the two ends. Source study methods: Reference gene primers were amplified, and this amplification served to estimate nucleated cell counts. The method was immunoSEQ multiplex PCR; TCRdb's version includes in-frame clones alone and lacks a portion of them. The DNA was the basis for D and trimming; V, J and clone size are from that table. The table records roughly 73,000 clones, approximately 80% of them present only once. This entry belongs to a study of blood T cell repertoires in COVID-19.

This clonotype originated in a woman in her sixties or seventies with acute or convalescent COVID-19. The chain recombines TRBV28 with TRBJ1-1, with D unresolved. The sequenced material came from peripheral blood. CDR3: CASSPRQRLNTEAFF. The CDR3 DNA sequence: TGTGCCAGCAGTCCAAGGCAGCGCTTGAACACTGAAGCTTTCTTT.